The 14 T cell receptor beta chains listed next were all sequenced from one sample in a study of cytomegalovirus exposure and HLA in healthy donors. Sequencing was performed with immunoSEQ multiplex PCR; in TCRdb, only in-frame clones are kept and a portion is missing. The sample yields 97,000 or so clones, around 85% seen once. The sample comprised PBMCs. These receptors all stem from a woman in her 30s in good health and CMV-seronegative.

This clone was recorded only once. The rearrangement joins TRBV5-1 to TRBJ2-3; D is ambiguous. Per the germline V gene, CDR1 is SGHRS and CDR2 is YFSETQ. Trimming removed 0 bases at V and 0 bases at J, with 14 bases between. The CDR3 runs to 17 residues. The CDR3 DNA sequence: TGCGCCAGCAGCTTGGAAGCGTCTAGTTCTAGCACAGATACGCAGTATTTT. It specifies CASSLEASSSSTDTQYF. Variable domain in full (rest from reference TRBV5-1 and TRBJ2-3): KAGVTQTPRYLIKTRGQQVTLSCSPISGHRSVSWYQQTPGQGLQFLFEYFSETQRNKGNFPGRFSGRQFSNSRSEMNVSTLELGDSALYLCASSLEASSSSTDTQYFGPGTRLTVL.

V gene TRBV5-6 combines with J gene TRBJ2-3; TRBD2 agrees at 7 bases. Germline V gene lookup returns CDR1 SGHDT and CDR2 YYEEEE. V lost 6 bases, J lost 1 base, and 8 bases stayed unmatched. The CDR3 has 15 residues. In nucleotides, the CDR3 is TGTGCCAGCAAATATGGGGGAGGGGGCACAGATACGCAGTATTTT. Protein sequence: CASKYGGGGTDTQYF.

The gene calls are TRBV29-1 and TRBJ2-3; D might be TRBD2 (6 bases). V was clipped by 3 bases and J by 3 bases, with 10 bases between them. This CDR3 comprises 13 residues. Germline V gene lookup returns CDR1 SQVTM and CDR2 ANQGSEA. The CDR3 sequence is CSVDEGGTDTQYF. Here the CDR3 DNA reads TGCAGCGTTGACGAGGGAGGAACAGATACGCAGTATTTT.

This clone appeared a few times. V and J are TRBV6-6 and TRBJ2-4; D ambiguous. The CDR3 contains 13 residues. The germline V and J ends were trimmed by 2 bases and 4 bases, with 6 bases remaining between them. Per germline, CDR1 MNHNY and CDR2 SVGAGI (reference sequence). The CDR3 DNA reads as TGTGCCAGCAGTTACGTGCGTAAAAACATTCAGTACTTC. It specifies CASSYVRKNIQYF.

The chain is built from TRBV7-9 and TRBJ2-2, with a weak D call TRBD2 (5 bases). The CDR3 is 17 residues long. Germline V gives CDR1 SEHNR, CDR2 FQNEAQ (reference sequence). The V end lost 5 bases, the J end lost 0 bases, and 16 bases lay between the germline ends. The CDR3, as DNA: TGTGCCAGCAGCCGAAGGGCGGCGGGCCCGAACACCGGGGAGCTGTTTTTT. Translated: CASSRRAAGPNTGELFF.

The chain has TRBV7-2 and TRBJ1-2, with D possibly matching TRBD1 (5 bases). The ends were cut back, 1 base at V and 7 bases at J, with 16 bases in the middle. The CDR3 totals 15 residues. Germline CDR1 SGHTA, CDR2 FQGNSA. The CDR3 nucleotides are TGTGCCAGCAGCTTAGAGGCTAGGACATCTATTGGCTACACCTTC. Translating it yields CASSLEARTSIGYTF.

The chain combines TRBV9 with TRBJ2-3; D is perhaps TRBD1 (5 bases). The CDR3 extends over 17 amino acids. V gave up 0 bases and J gave up 2 bases, with 16 bases separating them. Germline V CDR1 and CDR2: SGDLS, YYNGEE. As DNA, the CDR3 is TGTGCCAGCAGCGTAGGAACAGGAAGGGGTTCCACAGATACGCAGTATTTT. Translating it yields CASSVGTGRGSTDTQYF.

A remark on this clone: The junction departs from germline at one end; a sequencing error may be responsible. The chain carries TRBV2 and TRBJ2-7; the match to TRBD1 covers 7 bases. This CDR3 has 14 residues. Germline loops: CDR1 SNHLY, CDR2 FYNNEI. The CDR3 bases are TGTGCCAGCCGTGAGACAGGGCTTTCCTACGAGCAGTACTTC. Translating it yields CASRETGLSYEQYF.

The chain joins TRBV2 to TRBJ2-5, with 7 positions matching TRBD2. CDR3 size: 12 residues. Losses at the gene ends were 9 bases for V and 7 bases for J; bases not matched to a gene: 8. Germline V gives CDR1 SNHLY, CDR2 FYNNEI. The CDR3 loop reads CASSTSQGTQYF. The DNA of the CDR3 is TGTGCCAGTTCGACTAGCCAGGGGACCCAGTACTTC.

This clone was recorded only once. This chain joins TRBV19 and TRBJ2-2; the D is unclear. The V end was cut by 3 bases, the J end by 6 bases, with 14 bases between. The CDR3 is 15 amino acids. Germline V gene data show CDR1 as LNHDA and CDR2 as SQIVND (reference sequence). The CDR3 protein is CASSMIGSRPGELFF. For the CDR3, the DNA is TGTGCCAGTAGTATGATTGGCAGCAGGCCCGGGGAGCTGTTTTTT.

This clone was detected a few times. This sequence joins TRBV7-2 and TRBJ1-1, with 7 bases lining up with TRBD1. Germline assignment: CDR1 SGHTA and CDR2 FQGNSA. The junction had 11 bases not matched to a gene; V was cut back by 6 bases and J by 7 bases. CDR3 length: 14 amino acids. The DNA for the CDR3 is TGTGCCAGCAGTTGGAGTGACAGGGCCTATGAAGCTTTCTTT. This encodes CASSWSDRAYEAFF.

The CDR3 here is CASSSLVSGYEQYF. In DNA form, the CDR3 reads TGTGCCAGCAGTTCCCTTGTGTCGGGTTACGAGCAGTACTTC. The chain couples TRBV6-1 to TRBJ2-7; no definite D call. V lost 5 bases and J lost 4, with 15 bases in between. Germline lookup yields CDR1 MNHNS and CDR2 SASEGT. The CDR3 runs 14 residues.

V gene TRBV27 combines with J gene TRBJ2-7; 11 bases agree with TRBD2. With 5 bases clipped from V and 4 bases from J, the junction kept 10 bases outside the gene matches. Germline assignment: CDR1 MNHEY and CDR2 SMNVEV (reference sequence). The CDR3 totals 16 residues. The CDR3 DNA reads as TGTGCCAGCAGTGCCCCATCTAGCGGGAGGATTTACGAGCAGTACTTC. This codes for CASSAPSSGRIYEQYF.

This clone was seen more than once but under ten times. This chain connects TRBV2 to TRBJ1-4; TRBD1 aligns across 7 bases. The CDR3 consists of 13 residues. CDR1 is SNHLY, CDR2 FYNNEI, per germline. The V gene end was trimmed by 4 bases and the J gene end by 8 bases; junction bases not matched to a gene: 4. CDR3 bases: TGTGCCAGCAGTGGACAGGGTAAAGAAAAACTGTTTTTT. This translates into CASSGQGKEKLFF. Full variable domain (missing parts from reference TRBV2 and TRBJ1-4): EPEVTQTPSHQVTQMGQEVILRCVPISNHLYFYWYRQILGQKVEFLVSFYNNEISEKSEIFDDQFSVERPDGSNFTLKIRSTKLEDSAMYFCASSGQGKEKLFFGSGTQLSVL.